The T cell receptor beta chain described here comes from a study of technical replicates of blood from a few donors. V shed 6 bases, J shed 1 base, and the junction held 4 bases outside the gene matches. In germline, CDR1 is MGHRA, CDR2 YSYEKL. The CDR3 length is 15 residues. Sequencing used immunoSEQ multiplex PCR; TCRdb keeps in-frame clones, though not all of them. The sample carries about 83,000 clones, roughly 94% recorded once. The receptor was derived from a human donor in good health. V and J are TRBV4-1 and TRBJ2-1; 9 nucleotides agree with TRBD1. The sequencing input was T cells isolated from PBMCs. The CDR3 spells CASSRTGVSYNEQFF. As DNA, the CDR3 is TGCGCCAGCAGTAGGACAGGGGTGTCCTACAATGAGCAGTTCTTC.